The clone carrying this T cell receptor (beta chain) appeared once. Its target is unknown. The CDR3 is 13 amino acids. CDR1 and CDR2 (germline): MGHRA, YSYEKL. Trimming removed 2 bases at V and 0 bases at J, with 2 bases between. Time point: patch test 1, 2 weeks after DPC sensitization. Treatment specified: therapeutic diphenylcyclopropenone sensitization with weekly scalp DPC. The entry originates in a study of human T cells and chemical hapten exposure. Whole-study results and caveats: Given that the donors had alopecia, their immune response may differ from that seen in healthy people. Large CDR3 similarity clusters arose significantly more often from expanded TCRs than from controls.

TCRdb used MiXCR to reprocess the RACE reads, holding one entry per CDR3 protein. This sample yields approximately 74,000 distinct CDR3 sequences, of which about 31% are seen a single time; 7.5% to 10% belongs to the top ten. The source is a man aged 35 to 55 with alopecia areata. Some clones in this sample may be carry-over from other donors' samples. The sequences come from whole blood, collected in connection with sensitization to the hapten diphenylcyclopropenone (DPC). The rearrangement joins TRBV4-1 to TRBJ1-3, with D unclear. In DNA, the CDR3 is TGCGCCAGCAGCCAACACTCTGGAAACACCATATATTTT. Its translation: CASSQHSGNTIYF.